This T cell receptor beta chain was captured in a study of Ad26.COV2.S vaccination and SARS-CoV-2 variants. Treatment in this sample: roughly 18 received Ad26.COV2.S at low or high dose, single or two shots; about 5 received placebo; per-sample allocation not given. Collection of the samples took place on day 63 after the first injection of vaccine or placebo. Germline CDR1 reads SEHNR; CDR2 reads FQNEAQ (reference sequence). V lost 7 bases, J lost 6 bases, and 6 bases stayed unmatched. The CDR3 sequence is 12 residues long. The assay was immunoSEQ multiplex PCR, and TCRdb's table has in-frame clones only and misses some. This sample has 200,000 to 250,000 clones, with approximately 88% found just once.

J is TRBJ2-7 and V is TRBV7-9, with 7 bases aligning to TRBD2. This TCR was recovered from a person between 18 and 60 years old who received the Ad26.COV2.S COVID-19 vaccine or a placebo. The sequenced sample was peripheral blood, obtained in a trial of Ad26.COV2.S vaccine versus placebo. CDR3 loop: CASTPGGGEQYF. DNA for the CDR3: TGTGCCAGCACCCCGGGGGGAGGCGAGCAGTACTTC.